The text below deals with one T cell receptor (beta chain). Its target is not known. The junction does not match germline at one end; this may be a read error. Germline values: CDR1 SEHNR, CDR2 FQNEAQ (reference sequence). The CDR3 length is 15 residues. This record belongs to a study of cytomegalovirus exposure and HLA in healthy donors. Study conclusions and caveats: In a later analysis, specific HLA alleles were associated with 15,000 to 20,000 TCR beta sequences at a 0.05 false discovery rate. In a later analysis, most CMV-associated TCR beta chains appeared HLA-restricted. Reportedly, HLA-A and HLA-B alleles of most subjects were accurately predicted from TCR beta.

Nominally healthy donors provided the samples, though records likely missed some immune exposures. The PCR had 60 Vbeta and 13 Jbeta primers. Profiled with immunoSEQ multiplex PCR; TCRdb holds only in-frame clones, not every one. This table has 250,000 to 350,000 clones, 80% to 90% appearing once. The sequenced sample consisted of PBMCs. The rearrangement uses TRBV7-9 and TRBJ2-7; possibly TRBD1 for D (6 bases). The source is a man between 40 and 49 years old in good health and CMV-seropositive. DNA of the CDR3: TGTTCCAGCAGCTTAGGGCCAGGGGTCTTCTACGAGCAGTACTTC. Protein product: CSSSLGPGVFYEQYF.